What follows are 23 T cell receptor beta chains derived from one specimen sequenced in a study of T cell responses to AZD1222 COVID-19 vaccine. Produced via immunoSEQ multiplex PCR; TCRdb's table is partial and in-frame only. Among 140,000 to 150,000 clones listed, 70% to 90% were seen once. The sample consisted of peripheral blood, taken on day 0 of AZD1222 vaccination. All receptors come from an adult in good health.

J is TRBJ1-5 and V is TRBV30; no reliable D call. Germline loops: CDR1 GTSNPN, CDR2 SVGIG (reference sequence). This CDR3 is built from 14 residues. Between the trimmed V and J ends, which lost 0 bases and 5 bases, there was a span of 11 bases. The CDR3 DNA sequence: TGTGCCTGGAGTGTGTTGGCCCGGGATCAGCCCCAGCATTTT. Its protein is CAWSVLARDQPQHF.

The table lists this clone with a count of one. This chain uses TRBV12-3 or TRBV12-4 with TRBJ1-2; maybe TRBD1 (6 bases). V gave up 5 bases and J gave up 8 bases, with 9 bases separating them. The CDR3 length is 11 residues. The CDR3: CASSQGWGYTF. In DNA, the CDR3 is TGTGCCAGCAGTCAGGGGTGGGGCTACACCTTC.

The gene calls are TRBV29-1 and TRBJ1-1, with D possibly matching TRBD1 (5 bases). CDR3 length: 15 amino acids. Germline CDR1 and CDR2: SQVTM and ANQGSEA. Trimming cost V 6 bases and J 2 bases, with 19 bases left between them. The CDR3 spells CSVAGGGRANTEAFF. CDR3 bases: TGCAGCGTCGCGGGGGGAGGACGGGCCAACACTGAAGCTTTCTTT.

This clone occurred once. V gene TRBV5-6 combines with J gene TRBJ2-7, with D tentatively TRBD1 or TRBD2 (6 bases each). The CDR3 loop spans 15 amino acids. CDR1 and CDR2 (germline): SGHDT, YYEEEE. V gave up 0 bases and J gave up 7 bases, with 17 bases separating them. CDR3 region: CASSLGSAGAGEQYF. The CDR3 DNA reads as TGTGCCAGCAGCTTGGGGTCAGCAGGGGCGGGAGAGCAGTACTTC.

The rearrangement joins TRBV2 to TRBJ2-5, with TRBD2 matching over 8 bases. This CDR3 spans 15 amino acids. Germline-derived CDR1 and CDR2 are SNHLY and FYNNEI. Germline trimming cut 2 bases from V and 2 bases from J; bases unmatched to any gene: 4. The CDR3 bases are TGTGCCAGCAGTGAACAGGCTAGCGGGCAAGAGACCCAGTACTTC. Residues: CASSEQASGQETQYF.

This chain connects TRBV6-6 to TRBJ1-6; D remains unclear. Trimming took off 6 bases at V and 5 bases at J, with 26 bases between the two ends. CDR3 length: 19 residues. Germline V gene data show CDR1 as MNHNY and CDR2 as SVGAGI (reference sequence). The CDR3 region has the DNA TGTGCCAGCAGCTATTATACGCCTTCTAGGACCGAAAATAATTCACCCCTCCACTTT. Translation: CASSYYTPSRTENNSPLHF.

This sequence joins TRBV28 and TRBJ1-6; 9 positions agree with TRBD1. Germline V gives CDR1 MDHEN, CDR2 SYDVKM. V gave up 5 bases and J gave up 7 bases; unmatched junction bases: 9. The CDR3 sequence is 16 residues long. For the CDR3, the DNA is TGTGCCAGCAGTACGCGGACAGGGGTTTCGAATTCACCCCTCCACTTT. Translated: CASSTRTGVSNSPLHF.

The table lists this clone with a count of one. J is TRBJ1-1 and V is TRBV28, with D maybe TRBD1 (6 bases). Between the trimmed V and J ends, which lost 9 bases and 0 bases, there was a span of 23 bases. Germline-derived CDR1 and CDR2 are MDHEN and SYDVKM. The CDR3 runs 17 residues. The DNA for the CDR3 is TGTGCCAGTCCTCCCCCGGGGGGCAGGTCAATGAACACTGAAGCTTTCTTT. Translated, it gives CASPPPGGRSMNTEAFF.

Only a few counts were recorded for this clone. V is TRBV28 and J is TRBJ2-7; possible D gene TRBD1, 6 bases. CDR1 and CDR2 (germline): MDHEN, SYDVKM. The V and J ends lost 5 bases and 2 bases respectively, with 7 bases between them. This CDR3 region has 12 residues. CDR3 sequence reads: CASSQGTYEQYF. The CDR3 DNA follows: TGTGCCAGCAGTCAGGGGACCTACGAGCAGTACTTC.

The chain employs TRBV28 and TRBJ2-5; TRBD1 aligns across 10 bases. CDR3 length: 15 amino acids. Germline CDR1 and CDR2: MDHEN and SYDVKM. V lost 10 bases and J lost 3; bases outside the gene matches: 11. The CDR3 nucleotides are TGTGCCACTTTGGGGGCCGGGACAGGGGAAGAGACCCAGTACTTC. This encodes CATLGAGTGEETQYF.

The gene calls are TRBV29-1 and TRBJ1-4, with 8 nucleotides matching TRBD1. V lost 6 bases to trimming and J lost 7 bases; unmatched junction nucleotides: 7. Germline CDR1 reads SQVTM; CDR2 reads ANQGSEA. The CDR3 has 13 amino acids. As DNA, the CDR3 is TGCAGCGTACCGGACAGGGTGTCTGAAAAACTGTTTTTT. It yields the protein CSVPDRVSEKLFF.

This rearrangement joins TRBV19 to TRBJ2-1, with TRBD1 matching 10 bases. CDR1 LNHDA and CDR2 SQIVND come from the germline V gene (reference sequence). V lost 8 bases and J lost 8; bases outside the gene matches: 18. The CDR3 sequence is 17 residues long. The CDR3 coding sequence is TGTGCCAGTTTTCCAGGGACAGGGGAAATTACAGGCGATGAGCAGTTCTTC. Encoded protein: CASFPGTGEITGDEQFF.

CDR3 bases: TGTGCCTGGAGTCTTGGGGACGGTAGGGCCCAGCATTTT. Amino acids: CAWSLGDGRAQHF. The rearrangement links TRBV30 to TRBJ1-5, with D perhaps matching TRBD1 (5 bases). CDR1 is GTSNPN and CDR2 is SVGIG in the germline V gene (reference sequence). The CDR3 length is 13 residues. The germline V and J ends were trimmed by 2 bases and 11 bases, with 16 bases remaining between them.

This rearrangement joins TRBV9 to TRBJ1-3; D possibly corresponds to TRBD1 (5 bases). Germline values: CDR1 SGDLS, CDR2 YYNGEE. This CDR3 comprises 16 residues. The V gene lost 4 bases and the J gene lost 2 bases, with 16 bases spanning the gap. This CDR3 is CASSPTSGRTGNTIYF. DNA of the CDR3: TGTGCCAGCAGCCCAACCTCGGGACGGACTGGAAACACCATATATTTT.

This clone was seen more than once but under ten times. This rearrangement joins TRBV6-2 or TRBV6-3 to TRBJ1-1, with a weak D call TRBD1 (5 bases). V was pared by 4 bases and J by 5 bases, with 11 bases between. The germline gives CDR1 MNHEY, CDR2 SVGEGT. This CDR3 region has 13 residues. CDR3 bases: TGTGCCAGCAGTTGGTGGAAGGGGACTGAAGCTTTCTTT. Translating it yields CASSWWKGTEAFF.

This clone was counted once. The CDR3 spells CASSPQGAGSNYEQYF. Here the CDR3 DNA reads TGTGCCAGCAGTCCACAGGGGGCCGGATCTAACTACGAGCAGTACTTC. The rearrangement uses TRBV9 and TRBJ2-7; 9 nucleotides match TRBD1. The V gene's germline CDR1 is SGDLS and CDR2 YYNGEE. CDR3 length: 16 residues. The V gene end was trimmed by 5 bases and the J gene end by 3 bases; junction bases not matched to a gene: 12. Looking up the rest from reference TRBV9 and TRBJ2-7 gives the full variable domain: DSGVTQTPKHLITATGQRVTLRCSPRSGDLSVYWYQQSLDQGLQFLIQYYNGEERAKGNILERFSAQQFPDLHSELNLSSLELGDSALYFCASSPQGAGSNYEQYFGPGTRLTVT.

The rearrangement joins TRBV18 to TRBJ1-4; no clear D gene. CDR1 is KGHSH and CDR2 is LQKENI in the germline V gene. Trimming left V 2 bases short and J 0 bases short, with 1 base between. The CDR3 runs to 13 residues. The CDR3 protein is CASSPATNEKLFF. The DNA for the CDR3 is TGTGCCAGCTCACCAGCAACTAATGAAAAACTGTTTTTT. The full variable domain, in which reference TRBV18 and TRBJ1-4 provide the parts outside the CDR3, is NAGVMQNPRHLVRRRGQEARLRCSPMKGHSHVYWYRQLPEEGLKFMVYLQKENIIDESGMPKERFSAEFPKEGPSILRIQQVVRGDSAAYFCASSPATNEKLFFGSGTQLSVL.

The chain carries TRBV24-1 and TRBJ2-5; D not resolved. The V gene lost 2 bases and the J gene lost 0 bases, with 9 bases spanning the gap. Per the germline V gene, CDR1 is KGHDR and CDR2 is SFDVKD. The CDR3 sequence is 15 residues long. CDR3 in DNA: TGTGCCACCAGTGATTCCGTAGCCTACCAAGAGACCCAGTACTTC. Its translation: CATSDSVAYQETQYF.

This rearrangement joins TRBV28 to TRBJ1-4, with D perhaps TRBD1 (6 bases). Per germline, CDR1 MDHEN and CDR2 SYDVKM. The CDR3 has 14 residues. Trimming removed 6 bases from V and 2 bases from J, with 10 bases in between. The CDR3 loop reads CASRVGGTNEKLFF. In nucleotides, the CDR3 is TGTGCCAGCAGGGTAGGGGGGACTAATGAAAAACTGTTTTTT.

The genes are TRBV19 and TRBJ1-5; the D gene is possibly TRBD1 (6 bases). This CDR3 has 16 amino acids. The germline CDR1 and CDR2 sequences are LNHDA and SQIVND (reference sequence). V was trimmed by 3 bases and J by 4 bases, leaving 16 bases between them. CDR3 DNA: TGTGCCAGTAGTATGGCGCAGGGGAGCCTTAATCAGCCCCAGCATTTT. Its protein product is CASSMAQGSLNQPQHF.

This chain uses TRBV19 with TRBJ1-4; 8 bases match TRBD1. Unmatched junction bases numbered 11, after V lost 3 bases and J lost 8 bases. The length of the CDR3 is 16 residues. Germline V gene lookup returns CDR1 LNHDA and CDR2 SQIVND (reference sequence). The CDR3 region has the DNA TGTGCCAGTAGTATTCTCTCCGGGACAGGCGACGAAAAACTGTTTTTT. As protein: CASSILSGTGDEKLFF.

This clone was seen once. The chain is built from TRBV15 and TRBJ1-2; tentatively, D is TRBD1 (6 bases). This CDR3 spans 15 amino acids. The germline CDR1 and CDR2 sequences are LNHNV and YYDKDF (reference sequence). Trimming cost V 0 bases and J 8 bases, with 16 bases left between them. The CDR3 is CATSRDPTGSEGYTF. CDR3 nucleotide sequence: TGTGCCACCAGCAGAGATCCCACAGGGAGTGAGGGCTACACCTTC.

The table lists this clone with a count of one. The CDR3 region has the DNA TGTGCCAGCAGCTTCTCAGGGAGCTACACCTTC. The encoded protein is CASSFSGSYTF. This rearrangement joins TRBV7-9 to TRBJ1-2; perhaps TRBD1 as D (5 bases). CDR1 SEHNR and CDR2 FQNEAQ come from the germline V gene (reference sequence). The CDR3 totals 11 residues. The V end was cut by 3 bases, the J end by 9 bases, with 8 bases between. Drawing the rest from reference TRBV7-9 and TRBJ1-2, the complete variable domain is DTGVSQNPRHKITKRGQNVTFRCDPISEHNRLYWYRQTLGQGPEFLTYFQNEAQLEKSRLLSDRFSAERPKGSFSTLEIQRTEQGDSAMYLCASSFSGSYTFGSGTRLTVV.